The source of this T cell receptor (beta chain) is a study of CD8 T cells in Susac syndrome. RNA totalling roughly 0.45 to 1 ug underwent reverse transcription with random hexamers. Across 54 Vbeta and 13 Jbeta, immunoSEQ multiplex PCR amplified TCR beta CDR3. MiXCR, run by TCRdb on the immunoSEQ multiplex PCR reads, gives a single entry per CDR3 protein. This sample yields about 140,000 distinct CDR3 sequences, of which around 95% are seen a single time; 0.065% to 0.095% belongs to the top ten. The authors carried out high-throughput sequencing of TCR beta. They applied it to CD8+ and CD4+ T cells obtained from blood. This CDR3 has 14 amino acids. Trimming took 0 bases from V and 8 from J; bases not matched to a gene: 4. Germline assignment: CDR1 SGHRS and CDR2 YFSETQ.

The sequence was collected from a human donor with Susac syndrome. The chain recombines TRBV5-1 with TRBJ2-1, with 8 bases that match TRBD1. Sequencing input: CD4+ T cells from PBMCs. CDR3 protein: CASSLGQGTHEQFF. The CDR3 nucleotides read TGCGCCAGCAGCTTGGGACAGGGGACGCATGAGCAGTTCTTC.